These T cell receptor beta chains were read from a single sample in a study of beta chain features in type 1 diabetes. Using immunoSEQ multiplex PCR, the repertoire was profiled, and TCRdb retains in-frame clones only, with some absent. This table holds some 900,000 clones, around a sixth found once. The sequencing sample was made of naive CD4+ T cells from blood. These receptors came from a woman under 30 in good health. The CDR3 runs from the conserved cysteine through the conserved F or W. The D gene is left open where the match is weak. Not all rows give a size; the values are once, few, many and, for expanded clones, a class.

TRBV2,TRBJ2-5,-,TRBD2,TGTGCCAGCAGTGTGGGGGAGGGTAAGACCCAGTACTTC,CASSVGEGKTQYF
TRBV4-3,TRBJ1-1,few,-,TGCGCCAGCAGCGCGGAGACTTTTCGGCCCACTGAAGCTTTCTTT,CASSAETFRPTEAFF
TRBV18,TRBJ2-3,few,-,TGTGCCAGCTCACCTTTCGGTAGCACAGATACGCAGTATTTT,CASSPFGSTDTQYF
TRBV7-9,TRBJ2-7,-,TRBD1,TGTGCCAGCAGCTTGGTCCACAGGGGGTCTTACGAGCAGTACTTC,CASSLVHRGSYEQYF
TRBV6-1,TRBJ1-5,-,-,TGTGCCAGCAGTGGTTTGGACAGCTATCAGCCCCAGCATTTT,CASSGLDSYQPQHF
TRBV5-1,TRBJ2-5,-,-,TGCGCCAGCAGCTTGTCGGCAGGGACGGAGACCCAGTACTTC,CASSLSAGTETQYF
TRBV15,TRBJ2-7,-,-,TGTGCCACCAGCAGAGATCACGGTCTTGGGCTCTCCTACGAGCAGTACTTC,CATSRDHGLGLSYEQYF
TRBV7-9,TRBJ1-2,few,-,TGTGCCAGCAACCGACCCGGGAGGGAGTATGGCTACACCTTC,CASNRPGREYGYTF
TRBV4-3,TRBJ2-1,-,TRBD2,TGCGCCAGCAGCCAAGAGAGGAATGGGCTAGCGGGGTACAATGAGCAGTTCTTC,CASSQERNGLAGYNEQFF
TRBV6-5,TRBJ2-1,-,-,TGTGCCAGCAGTTACCCGGGAAAAAGGGGCAATGAGCAGTTCTTC,CASSYPGKRGNEQFF
TRBV10-3,TRBJ2-1,-,TRBD2,TGTGCCATCAGTGGACTAGCGGGACGAAATGAGCAGTTCTTC,CAISGLAGRNEQFF
TRBV5-4,TRBJ1-1,few,-,TGTGCCAGCAGCCAGGACACGAAGAACACTGAAGCTTTCTTT,CASSQDTKNTEAFF
TRBV19,TRBJ1-5,few,-,TGTGCCAGTAGCCACGGGACGGGGAGCAATCAGCCCCAGCATTTT,CASSHGTGSNQPQHF
TRBV2,TRBJ2-5,-,-,TGTGCCAGCAGGACCGGACCGGTAGAGACCCAGTACTTC,CASRTGPVETQYF
TRBV6-9,TRBJ2-7,few,-,TGTGCCAGCAGTTATTTTAGGGGATGGGCCGAGCAGTACTTC,CASSYFRGWAEQYF
TRBV25-1,TRBJ2-3,-,TRBD2,TGTGCCAGCAGTGACCTGGCTAGCGGGCCAAGCACAGATACGCAGTATTTT,CASSDLASGPSTDTQYF
TRBV14,TRBJ1-2,few,-,TGTGCCAGCAGCCAAGGGGCCGGGGCGTCCACCTTC,CASSQGAGASTF
TRBV28,TRBJ2-1,few,TRBD1,TGTGCCAGCAGCCCCCTTGACAGGGCCGAATATGAGCAGTTCTTC,CASSPLDRAEYEQFF
TRBV7-2,TRBJ2-7,few,TRBD2,TGTGCCAGCAGCCGCTCAGGGCGGGAGCGATCCCTTTTGGGTTTCGAGCAGTACTTC,CASSRSGRERSLLGFEQYF
TRBV10-3,TRBJ1-5,-,-,TGTGCCATCAGTCCCGACGACTACAGGGCTAGGCAGCCCCAGCATTTT,CAISPDDYRARQPQHF
TRBV6-5,TRBJ2-3,-,-,TGTGCCAGCAGCCTCCCGGGGGTCGATACGCAGTATTTT,CASSLPGVDTQYF
TRBV11-2,TRBJ2-1,few,TRBD2,TGTGCCAGCAGCTTTAGACTAGCGGGTTCTGAGCAGTTCTTC,CASSFRLAGSEQFF
TRBV28,TRBJ2-5,-,TRBD2,TGTGCCAGCAGTTTATGGGGTAGCGGGGGTGAGACCCAGTACTTC,CASSLWGSGGETQYF
TRBV19,TRBJ1-2,few,TRBD1,TGTGCCAGTAGTATGGGACAGGGTGGCGGCTACACCTTC,CASSMGQGGGYTF
TRBV10-3,TRBJ2-7,few,TRBD1,TGTGCCATCAGTGATCCCTCCCGTGCGGACAGGGAAATTGCCTACGAGCAGTACTTC,CAISDPSRADREIAYEQYF
TRBV15,TRBJ2-3,-,TRBD1,TGTGCCACCAGCAAGGGACAGGGCACAGATACGCAGTATTTT,CATSKGQGTDTQYF
TRBV18,TRBJ2-1,-,-,TGTGCCAGCTCACCAAGACGGCAGGAGAACAATGAGCAGTTCTTC,CASSPRRQENNEQFF
TRBV6-6,TRBJ2-5,-,TRBD2,TGTGCCAGCAGTACTAGCGGGAGAGAGACCCAGTACTTC,CASSTSGRETQYF
TRBV25-1,TRBJ1-2,-,TRBD1,TGTGCCAGCAGTGGGGGGACAGGTTCCTACTATGGCTACACCTTC,CASSGGTGSYYGYTF
TRBV10-2,TRBJ2-7,-,-,TGCGCCAGCAGTGAGTCAGGTGGACCGAACGAGCAGTACTTC,CASSESGGPNEQYF
TRBV7-2,TRBJ2-2,-,-,TGTGCCAGCAGCTTAGGCGTCGCCAACACCGGGGAGCTGTTTTTT,CASSLGVANTGELFF
TRBV15,TRBJ2-5,few,-,TGTGCCACCAGCAGAGATCTCTATCAAGAGACCCAGTACTTC,CATSRDLYQETQYF
TRBV5-8,TRBJ2-3,-,TRBD2,TGTGCCAGCAGCTTCCGCGGGAGAAGCACAGATACGCAGTATTTT,CASSFRGRSTDTQYF
TRBV2,TRBJ1-4,few,-,TGTGCCAGCAGCCGAGACCGGACAGTACCTCCCGACAAACTGTTTTTT,CASSRDRTVPPDKLFF
TRBV2,TRBJ2-3,-,TRBD2,TGTGCCAGCAGCTCTGGAGGCGGGAGAACAGATACGCAGTATTTT,CASSSGGGRTDTQYF
TRBV14,TRBJ2-1,few,-,TGTGCCAGCAGCCGCAAACTAGTTGCCTACAATGAGCAGTTCTTC,CASSRKLVAYNEQFF
TRBV4-3,TRBJ1-1,-,-,TGCGCCAGCAGCCAAGATCGTCGGCAGGGTGCTTTCTTT,CASSQDRRQGAFF
TRBV5-4,TRBJ1-1,-,TRBD1,TGTGCCAGCAGCCGACAGGGGAGGAACACTGAAGCTTTCTTT,CASSRQGRNTEAFF
TRBV7-9,TRBJ1-4,-,TRBD1,TGTGCCAGCAGCCGACGGGACAGGGGTAGCGAAAAACTGTTTTTT,CASSRRDRGSEKLFF
TRBV7-2,TRBJ2-3,few,-,TGTGCCAGCAGCTTAACAGCTAGCACAGATACGCAGTATTTT,CASSLTASTDTQYF
TRBV7-9,TRBJ1-4,few,TRBD1,TGTGCCAGCAGCTGGACGGGACAGGGAAGAGAAAAACTGTTTTTT,CASSWTGQGREKLFF
TRBV28,TRBJ2-2,-,-,TGTGCCAGCAGTTCTCCCGGAGGGCACCCGAACACCGGGGAGCTGTTTTTT,CASSSPGGHPNTGELFF
TRBV12-5,TRBJ2-3,few,-,TGTGCTAGTGGCGTCGGGCAGGCGATCACAGATACGCAGTATTTT,CASGVGQAITDTQYF
TRBV25-1,TRBJ2-6,-,-,TGTGCCAGCAGTGTGTCCGGTGGGGCCAACGTCCTGACTTTC,CASSVSGGANVLTF
TRBV11-2,TRBJ2-1,few,TRBD2,TGTGCCAGCAGCCGTGGACTAGCGAGTAGTGAGCAGTTCTTC,CASSRGLASSEQFF
TRBV20-1,TRBJ1-2,few,-,TGCAGTGCAAACTATGGCTACACCTTC,CSANYGYTF
TRBV2,TRBJ2-7,few,-,TGTGCCAGTCTATCTCGGGGCAGGGTCCATCTCTACGAGCAGTACTTC,CASLSRGRVHLYEQYF
TRBV7-9,TRBJ2-6,few,-,TGTGCCAGCAGCTTGGGCAGGGCCAACGTCCTGACTTTC,CASSLGRANVLTF
TRBV7-2,TRBJ2-2,few,TRBD2,TGTGCCAGCAGCTTAGTCGGGACTAGTCGCACCGGGGAGCTGTTTTTT,CASSLVGTSRTGELFF
TRBV18,TRBJ2-3,few,-,TGTGCCAGCTCACCAAGGGATACGCAGTATTTT,CASSPRDTQYF
TRBV18,TRBJ1-1,few,-,TGTGCCAGCTCACCCATTACTATGAACACTGAAGCTTTCTTT,CASSPITMNTEAFF
TRBV9,TRBJ2-1,-,-,TGTGCCAGCAGCGTACAGGGGGGAGATGAGCAGTTCTTC,CASSVQGGDEQFF